This TCR beta chain was retrieved from a study of cytomegalovirus exposure and HLA in healthy donors. Study-wide findings and caveats: When analyzed later, the rates of TCR association showed variation by HLA locus, with DRB1 the most and HLA-C the fewest.

Of note for this clone: Its specificity is unknown.

Germline V gene data show CDR1 as LNHDA and CDR2 as SQIVND (reference sequence). The CDR3 runs 14 residues. Trimming cost V 2 bases and J 9 bases, with 16 bases left between them. With 60 Vbeta and 13 Jbeta primers, the PCR was carried out. Libraries were prepared by immunoSEQ multiplex PCR; TCRdb keeps only in-frame clonotypes and omits some of them. The sample contains approximately 140,000 clones, roughly 83% of which appear only once. This clonotype originated in a human donor in good health. The sequenced sample was PBMCs. The chain uses TRBV19 and TRBJ1-1; D remains unclear. The CDR3 coding sequence is TGTGCCAGTAGTATATCGTCAACACCCAGTCAAGCTTTCTTT. Amino acid sequence: CASSISSTPSQAFF.